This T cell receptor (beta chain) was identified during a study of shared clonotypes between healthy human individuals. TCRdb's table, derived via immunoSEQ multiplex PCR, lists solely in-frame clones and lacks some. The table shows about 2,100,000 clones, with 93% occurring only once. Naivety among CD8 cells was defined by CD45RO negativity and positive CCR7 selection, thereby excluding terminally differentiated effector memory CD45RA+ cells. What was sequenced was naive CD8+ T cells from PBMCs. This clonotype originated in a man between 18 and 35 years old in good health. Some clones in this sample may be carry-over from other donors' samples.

The CDR3 is CASSLSQLNTEAFF. The CDR3 DNA reads as TGTGCCAGCAGCTTGAGCCAACTGAACACTGAAGCTTTCTTT. The V call is TRBV7-9, the J call TRBJ1-1; D is unresolved. The CDR3 is 14 residues long. Per the germline V gene, CDR1 is SEHNR and CDR2 is FQNEAQ (reference sequence). Between the trimmed V and J ends, which lost 3 bases and 0 bases, there was a span of 8 bases.